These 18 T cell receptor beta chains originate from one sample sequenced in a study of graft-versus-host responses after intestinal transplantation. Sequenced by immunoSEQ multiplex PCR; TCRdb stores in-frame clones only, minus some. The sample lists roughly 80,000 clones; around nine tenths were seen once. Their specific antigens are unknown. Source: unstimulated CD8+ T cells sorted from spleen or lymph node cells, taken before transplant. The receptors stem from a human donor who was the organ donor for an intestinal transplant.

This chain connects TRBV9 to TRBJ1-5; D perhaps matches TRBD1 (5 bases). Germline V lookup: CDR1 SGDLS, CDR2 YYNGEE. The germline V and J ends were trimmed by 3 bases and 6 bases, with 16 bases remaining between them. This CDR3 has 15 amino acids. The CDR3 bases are TGTGCCAGCAGCGGGGGGGACGGAGCGGGTCAGCCCCAGCATTTT. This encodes CASSGGDGAGQPQHF.

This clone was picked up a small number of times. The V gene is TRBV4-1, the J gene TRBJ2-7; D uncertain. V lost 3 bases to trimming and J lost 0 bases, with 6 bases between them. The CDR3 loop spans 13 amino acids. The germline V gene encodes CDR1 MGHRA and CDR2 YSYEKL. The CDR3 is CASSHRGSYEQYF. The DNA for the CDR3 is TGCGCCAGCAGCCATCGTGGCTCCTACGAGCAGTACTTC.

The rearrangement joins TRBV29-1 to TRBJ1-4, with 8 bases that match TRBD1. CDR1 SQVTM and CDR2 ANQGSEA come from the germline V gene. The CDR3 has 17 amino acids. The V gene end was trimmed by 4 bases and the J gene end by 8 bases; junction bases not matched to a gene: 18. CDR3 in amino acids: CSVGETGGSWDREKLFF. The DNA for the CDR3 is TGCAGCGTTGGGGAAACAGGGGGGTCCTGGGATAGAGAAAAACTGTTTTTT.

The CDR3 DNA sequence: TGTGCCAGCAGCAAATATGGGACCCACTTTGAATCACCCCTCCACTTT. It encodes CASSKYGTHFESPLHF. This chain links TRBV11-2 with TRBJ1-6; possibly TRBD1 for D (5 bases). The germline V gene encodes CDR1 SGHAT and CDR2 FQNNGV. This CDR3 has 16 residues. Trimming took off 5 bases at V and 10 bases at J, with 21 bases between the two ends. Together with reference TRBV11-2 and TRBJ1-6, the CDR3 gives the full variable domain: EAGVAQSPRYKIIEKRQSVAFWCNPISGHATLYWYQQILGQGPKLLIQFQNNGVVDDSQLPKDRFSAERLKGVDSTLKIQPAKLEDSAVYLCASSKYGTHFESPLHFGNGTRLTVT.

The CDR3 region has the DNA TGTGCCAGCAGCTCCCCCTCCTACGAGCAGTACTTC. Its protein product is CASSSPSYEQYF. The chain links TRBV7-9 to TRBJ2-7; D ambiguous. Germline values: CDR1 SEHNR, CDR2 FQNEAQ (reference sequence). The CDR3 is 12 residues long. The V and J ends lost 4 bases and 0 bases respectively, with 4 bases between them.

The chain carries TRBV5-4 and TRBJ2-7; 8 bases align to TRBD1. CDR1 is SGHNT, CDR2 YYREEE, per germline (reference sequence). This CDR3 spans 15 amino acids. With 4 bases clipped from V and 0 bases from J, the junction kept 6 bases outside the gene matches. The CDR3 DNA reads TGTGCCAGCAGCCCCGGACAGGGCAGCTCCTACGAGCAGTACTTC. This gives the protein CASSPGQGSSYEQYF.

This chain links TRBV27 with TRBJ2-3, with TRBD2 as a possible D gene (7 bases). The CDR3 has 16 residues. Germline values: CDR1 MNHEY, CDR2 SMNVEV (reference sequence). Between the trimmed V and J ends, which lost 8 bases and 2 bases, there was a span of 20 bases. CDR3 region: CASSPLGGAPTDTQYF. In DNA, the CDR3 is TGTGCCAGCTCCCCCCTTGGGGGGGCCCCCACAGATACGCAGTATTTT.

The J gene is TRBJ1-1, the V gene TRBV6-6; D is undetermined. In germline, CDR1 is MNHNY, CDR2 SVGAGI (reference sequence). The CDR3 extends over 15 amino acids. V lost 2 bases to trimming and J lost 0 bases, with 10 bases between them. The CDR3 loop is CASSYNRDMNTEAFF. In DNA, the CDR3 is TGTGCCAGCAGTTACAATCGAGATATGAACACTGAAGCTTTCTTT.

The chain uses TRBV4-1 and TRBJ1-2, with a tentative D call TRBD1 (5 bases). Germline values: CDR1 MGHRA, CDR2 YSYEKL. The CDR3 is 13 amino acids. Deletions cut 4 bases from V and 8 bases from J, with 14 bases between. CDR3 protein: CASSREGFLGYTF. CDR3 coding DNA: TGCGCCAGCAGCCGGGAGGGGTTCCTCGGCTACACCTTC.

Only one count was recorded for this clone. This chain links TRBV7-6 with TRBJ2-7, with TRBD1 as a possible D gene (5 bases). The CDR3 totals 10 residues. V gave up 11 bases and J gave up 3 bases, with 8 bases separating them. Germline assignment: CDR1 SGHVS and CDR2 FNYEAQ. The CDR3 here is CAGAFYEQYF. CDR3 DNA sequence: TGTGCCGGGGCATTCTACGAGCAGTACTTC.

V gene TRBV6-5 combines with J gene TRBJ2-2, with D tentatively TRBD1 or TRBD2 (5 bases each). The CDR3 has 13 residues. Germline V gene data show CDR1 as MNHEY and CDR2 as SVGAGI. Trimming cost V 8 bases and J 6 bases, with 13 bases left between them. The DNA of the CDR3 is TGTGCCAGCGGGACGTCGGGTGCCGGGGAGCTGTTTTTT. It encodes CASGTSGAGELFF.

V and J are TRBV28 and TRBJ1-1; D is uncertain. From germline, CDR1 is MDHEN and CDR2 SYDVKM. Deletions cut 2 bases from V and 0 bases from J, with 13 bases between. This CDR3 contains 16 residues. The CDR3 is CASSLAGRALNTEAFF. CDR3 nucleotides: TGTGCCAGCAGTTTAGCTGGAAGGGCCCTGAACACTGAAGCTTTCTTT.

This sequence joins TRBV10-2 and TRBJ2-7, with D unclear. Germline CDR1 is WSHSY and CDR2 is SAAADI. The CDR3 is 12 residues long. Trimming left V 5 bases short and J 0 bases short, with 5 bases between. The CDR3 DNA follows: TGCGCCAGCAGTTGGGACTCCTACGAGCAGTACTTC. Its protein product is CASSWDSYEQYF.

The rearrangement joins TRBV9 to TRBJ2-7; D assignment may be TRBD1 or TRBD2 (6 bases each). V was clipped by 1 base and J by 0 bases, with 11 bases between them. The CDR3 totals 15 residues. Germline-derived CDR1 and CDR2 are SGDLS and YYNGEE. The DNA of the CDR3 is TGTGCCAGCAGCGTAACGGGGGCAAGCTCCTACGAGCAGTACTTC. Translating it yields CASSVTGASSYEQYF.

The CDR3 DNA follows: TGTGCCAGCAGCCCGAGGACAGGGGGGAACACTGAAGCTTTCTTT. Translated, it gives CASSPRTGGNTEAFF. J is TRBJ1-1 and V is TRBV7-2; TRBD1 aligns across 10 bases. The CDR3 is 15 residues long. J lost 1 base, V lost 5 bases, and 4 bases had no gene match. The V gene's germline CDR1 is SGHTA and CDR2 FQGNSA.

The CDR3, as DNA: TGTGCCAGCAGCGTAGTAGGGGGGAACACTGAAGCTTTCTTT. Its protein product is CASSVVGGNTEAFF. This rearrangement joins TRBV5-4 to TRBJ1-1, with D possibly matching TRBD1 (6 bases). The germline CDR1 and CDR2 sequences are SGHNT and YYREEE (reference sequence). CDR3 length: 14 amino acids. With 4 bases removed from V and 1 base from J, the gap between germline ends came to 11 bases.

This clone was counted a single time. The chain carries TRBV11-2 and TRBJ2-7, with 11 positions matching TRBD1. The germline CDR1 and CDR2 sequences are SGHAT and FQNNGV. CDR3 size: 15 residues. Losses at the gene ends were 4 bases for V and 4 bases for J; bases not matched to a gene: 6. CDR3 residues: CASSSRDRGVYEQYF. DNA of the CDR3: TGTGCCAGCAGCTCCCGGGACAGGGGGGTGTACGAGCAGTACTTC.

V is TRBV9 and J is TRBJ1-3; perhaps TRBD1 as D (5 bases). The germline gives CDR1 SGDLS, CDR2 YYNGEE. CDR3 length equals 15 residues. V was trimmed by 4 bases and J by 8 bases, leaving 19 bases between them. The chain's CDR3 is CASSPPRAGLDTIYF. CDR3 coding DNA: TGTGCCAGCAGCCCCCCCCGGGCAGGGCTTGACACCATATATTTT. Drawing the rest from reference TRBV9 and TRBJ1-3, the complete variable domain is DSGVTQTPKHLITATGQRVTLRCSPRSGDLSVYWYQQSLDQGLQFLIQYYNGEERAKGNILERFSAQQFPDLHSELNLSSLELGDSALYFCASSPPRAGLDTIYFGEGSWLTVV.